Included here is one T cell receptor beta chain sequence, with context. This CDR3 spans 19 amino acids. Trimming cost V 0 bases and J 0 bases; bases outside gene matches: 11. CDR1 is SGHAT, CDR2 FQNNGV, per germline. The data are from a study of technical replicates of blood from several donors. Here immunoSEQ multiplex PCR was the method, and the copy in TCRdb shows in-frame clones only, minus some. This sample yields under 90,000 clones, of which about 98% are seen a single time; approximately 0.15% belongs to the top ten. V gene TRBV11-2 combines with J gene TRBJ2-7; TRBD2 matches 10 bases. The TCR originated in a human donor in good health. Sequenced material: T cells isolated from PBMCs. This CDR3 reads CASSLDNFRTSGPSYEQYF. Here the CDR3 DNA reads TGTGCCAGCAGCTTAGATAATTTTAGGACTAGCGGACCCTCCTACGAGCAGTACTTC.